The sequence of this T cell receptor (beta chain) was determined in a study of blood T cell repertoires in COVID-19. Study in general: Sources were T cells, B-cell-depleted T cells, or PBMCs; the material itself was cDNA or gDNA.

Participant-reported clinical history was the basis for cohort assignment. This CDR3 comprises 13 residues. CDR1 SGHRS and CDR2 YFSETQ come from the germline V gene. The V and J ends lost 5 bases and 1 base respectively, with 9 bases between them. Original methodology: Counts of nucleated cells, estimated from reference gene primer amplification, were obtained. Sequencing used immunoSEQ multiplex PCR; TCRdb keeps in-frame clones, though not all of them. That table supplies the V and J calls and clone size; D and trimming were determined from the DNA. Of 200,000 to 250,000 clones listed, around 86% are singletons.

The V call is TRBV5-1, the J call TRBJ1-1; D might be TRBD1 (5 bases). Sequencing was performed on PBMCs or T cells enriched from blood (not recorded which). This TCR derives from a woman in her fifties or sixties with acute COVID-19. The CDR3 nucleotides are TGCGCCAGCAGGTGGGGCGGGAACACTGAAGCTTTCTTT. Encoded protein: CASRWGGNTEAFF.